This TCR beta chain is drawn from a study of post-analysis software for immune sequencing data. About the study: The patients showed relapsing-remitting, secondary progressive and progressive-relapsing multiple sclerosis courses.

This clonotype turned up a few times. Its specificity is not known. Mismatch with germline at one junction end may stem from a read error. General study findings and limits: Significantly lower normalized Chao1 diversity was found in patients with multiple sclerosis relative to controls. Strong co-clustering by F measure linked samples that shared a preparation batch. Five TRBV segments appeared more often in patients than in controls, and TRBV5-6, TRBV5-1 and TRBV20-1 were among these.

In germline, CDR1 is SGHRS, CDR2 YFSETQ. The CDR3 has 16 residues. cDNA libraries of TCR beta carried unique molecular identifiers. Once about 0.95 to 10 million T cells were used, roughly 490,000 cDNA molecules resulted. TCRdb reanalysed the PCR reads using MiXCR and keeps one entry per CDR3 protein. The repertoire holds under 650,000 distinct CDR3 sequences, with roughly 40% as singletons. Sequenced sample: blood. The chain is built from TRBV5-1 and TRBJ1-2; D is possibly TRBD1 (5 bases). The origin of this receptor is a girl under 18 with multiple sclerosis. The DNA for the CDR3 is TGCGCTAGCAGCTCCCGGGGGGAGGTTCGGAACTATGGCTACACCTTC. It yields the protein CASSSRGEVRNYGYTF.